This entry concerns a single T cell receptor (beta chain). In the source study's methods: Estimation of nucleated cell counts was performed using reference gene primer amplification. Clones were sequenced by immunoSEQ multiplex PCR, and TCRdb holds only the in-frame ones, with some missing. V, J and clone size reflect that table, while D and trimming were determined from the DNA. This table has roughly 40,000 clones, about 86% appearing once. The data stem from a study of blood T cell repertoires in COVID-19. Background on the study: Acute and convalescent COVID-19 samples came from the United States, Italy and Spain. Nucleic acid was either cDNA or gDNA, and it came from T cells, B-cell-depleted T cells, or PBMCs.

The ends were cut back, 4 bases at V and 8 bases at J, with 19 bases in the middle. This CDR3 is 15 amino acids long. From germline, CDR1 is SGDLS and CDR2 YYNGEE. This TCR came from a man aged 50-60 years in a cohort sampled during active COVID-19. The sample consisted of peripheral blood. The gene calls are TRBV9 and TRBJ2-1; possible D gene TRBD2, 5 bases. The CDR3 protein is CASSSEGGWGYEQFF. CDR3 DNA sequence: TGTGCCAGCAGCTCAGAAGGCGGGTGGGGATATGAGCAGTTCTTC.